This is a list of T cell receptor beta chains from one sample in a study of radiotherapy plus CTLA-4 blockade in lung cancer. Clones were sequenced by immunoSEQ multiplex PCR, and TCRdb holds only the in-frame ones, with some missing. The sample has 110,000 or so clones, about four fifths seen once. The sample in question was peripheral blood, obtained from a patient treated with radiotherapy plus ipilimumab. Source of these receptors: a human donor with non-small cell lung cancer who had a partial response to radiotherapy plus ipilimumab. CDR3s include the opening cysteine and the closing phenylalanine or tryptophan. Only some rows state a clone size, as once, few, many or a class for expanded clones.

cdr3_length: 15; v_call: TRBV9; clone_size: -; cdr3_aa: CASSVEPIAYNEQFF
cdr3_length: 16; v_call: TRBV5-4; clone_size: -; cdr3_aa: CASSLGLAGGYNEQFF
cdr3_length: 16; v_call: TRBV28; clone_size: -; cdr3_aa: CASSSLRQGAREKLFF
cdr3_length: 14; v_call: TRBV4-3; clone_size: -; cdr3_aa: CASSQGDFVETQYF
cdr3_length: 15; v_call: TRBV25-1; clone_size: -; cdr3_aa: CASSIAGGGGNEQFF
cdr3_length: 16; v_call: TRBV28; clone_size: -; cdr3_aa: CASRPLVQLGGYGYTF
cdr3_length: 14; v_call: TRBV5-1; clone_size: -; cdr3_aa: CASSLGGADEKLFF
cdr3_length: 14; v_call: TRBV18; clone_size: few; cdr3_aa: CASSTTGANQPQHF
cdr3_length: 15; v_call: TRBV19; clone_size: -; cdr3_aa: CASSSDLESTDTQYF
cdr3_length: 15; v_call: TRBV11-2; clone_size: -; cdr3_aa: CASSPMAGANYGYTF
cdr3_length: 12; v_call: TRBV7-9; clone_size: -; cdr3_aa: CASSPQLETQYF
cdr3_length: 13; v_call: TRBV9; clone_size: -; cdr3_aa: CASSVNIGETQYF
cdr3_length: 11; v_call: TRBV20-1; clone_size: -; cdr3_aa: CSARWLYGYTF
cdr3_length: 16; v_call: TRBV5-1; clone_size: few; cdr3_aa: CASSLAYRLETDTQYF
cdr3_length: 15; v_call: TRBV6-1; clone_size: -; cdr3_aa: CASTSGGVGTDTQYF
cdr3_length: 13; v_call: TRBV7-2; clone_size: -; cdr3_aa: CASGGIAKNIQYF
cdr3_length: 12; v_call: TRBV2; clone_size: -; cdr3_aa: CASRGRMDTIYF
cdr3_length: 12; v_call: TRBV28; clone_size: -; cdr3_aa: CASRSLPGELFF
cdr3_length: 12; v_call: TRBV11-3; clone_size: -; cdr3_aa: CASSSLSDTQYF
cdr3_length: 14; v_call: TRBV28; clone_size: -; cdr3_aa: CASISLATNEKLFF
cdr3_length: 16; v_call: TRBV6-5; clone_size: -; cdr3_aa: CASSSRTGLAGNTIYF
cdr3_length: 16; v_call: TRBV10-2; clone_size: -; cdr3_aa: CASSGGIRDRAAGAFF
cdr3_length: 14; v_call: TRBV19; clone_size: -; cdr3_aa: CASSSWGGFTEAFF
cdr3_length: 17; v_call: TRBV5-4; clone_size: -; cdr3_aa: CASSLLIRTGGRTEAFF
cdr3_length: 15; v_call: TRBV6-5; clone_size: once; cdr3_aa: CASTRQGSGANVLTF
cdr3_length: 15; v_call: TRBV15; clone_size: -; cdr3_aa: CATSRDRTGMETQYF
cdr3_length: 14; v_call: TRBV2; clone_size: -; cdr3_aa: CASKGTGETGELFF
cdr3_length: 15; v_call: TRBV7-9; clone_size: -; cdr3_aa: CASSYAGTRVGEQYF
cdr3_length: 13; v_call: TRBV29-1; clone_size: -; cdr3_aa: CSVGDSSNEKLFF
cdr3_length: 14; v_call: TRBV7-9; clone_size: -; cdr3_aa: CASSSPGQSYEQYF
cdr3_length: 16; v_call: TRBV6-4; clone_size: -; cdr3_aa: CASSEDLAGGSDTQYF
cdr3_length: 15; v_call: TRBV5-1; clone_size: -; cdr3_aa: CASSETEATNEKLFF
cdr3_length: 19; v_call: TRBV14; clone_size: -; cdr3_aa: CASSHNAGGVFGWYNEQFF
cdr3_length: 15; v_call: TRBV19; clone_size: few; cdr3_aa: CASSIATGGNYGYTF
cdr3_length: 14; v_call: TRBV6-5; clone_size: -; cdr3_aa: CASSRRGGTDTQYF
cdr3_length: 16; v_call: TRBV9; clone_size: -; cdr3_aa: CASSVAGGSSYNEQFF
cdr3_length: 14; v_call: TRBV6-1; clone_size: -; cdr3_aa: CASSETHRTYGYTF
cdr3_length: 14; v_call: TRBV5-1; clone_size: few; cdr3_aa: CASSLDLTMSEQFF
cdr3_length: 17; v_call: TRBV6-7; clone_size: once; cdr3_aa: CALYPGTRSIGSYGYTF
cdr3_length: 16; v_call: TRBV5-6; clone_size: -; cdr3_aa: CASSRLAGVQTDTQYF
cdr3_length: 15; v_call: TRBV2; clone_size: once; cdr3_aa: CASSDLAGAPYEQYF
cdr3_length: 15; v_call: TRBV5-4; clone_size: -; cdr3_aa: CASSSSGDRPYEQYF
cdr3_length: 15; v_call: TRBV28; clone_size: -; cdr3_aa: CASSFREARANVLTF
cdr3_length: 15; v_call: TRBV5-1; clone_size: -; cdr3_aa: CASSLSLAGDNEQFF
cdr3_length: 14; v_call: TRBV7-2; clone_size: -; cdr3_aa: CASGNRLAYNEQFF
cdr3_length: 16; v_call: TRBV6-6; clone_size: -; cdr3_aa: CASRWASGGLDTEAFF
cdr3_length: 14; v_call: TRBV7-9; clone_size: -; cdr3_aa: CASSLGIREAEQFF
cdr3_length: 14; v_call: TRBV27; clone_size: -; cdr3_aa: CASSFNGDNQPQHF
cdr3_length: 15; v_call: TRBV30; clone_size: -; cdr3_aa: CAWSPGQGGYYGYTF
cdr3_length: 19; v_call: TRBV4-1; clone_size: -; cdr3_aa: CASSQDTPTSGSVTGELFF
cdr3_length: 14; v_call: TRBV7-3; clone_size: -; cdr3_aa: CASSSGQGADTQYF
cdr3_length: 12; v_call: TRBV11-2; clone_size: once; cdr3_aa: CASSSEVGTQYF
cdr3_length: 14; v_call: TRBV18; clone_size: -; cdr3_aa: CASSPRTSTDTQYF
cdr3_length: 15; v_call: TRBV6-1; clone_size: -; cdr3_aa: CASSVAGGGTDTQYF
cdr3_length: 15; v_call: TRBV7-8; clone_size: few; cdr3_aa: CASSLGQGAREKLFF
cdr3_length: 13; v_call: TRBV29-1; clone_size: -; cdr3_aa: CSVEVTGGETQYF